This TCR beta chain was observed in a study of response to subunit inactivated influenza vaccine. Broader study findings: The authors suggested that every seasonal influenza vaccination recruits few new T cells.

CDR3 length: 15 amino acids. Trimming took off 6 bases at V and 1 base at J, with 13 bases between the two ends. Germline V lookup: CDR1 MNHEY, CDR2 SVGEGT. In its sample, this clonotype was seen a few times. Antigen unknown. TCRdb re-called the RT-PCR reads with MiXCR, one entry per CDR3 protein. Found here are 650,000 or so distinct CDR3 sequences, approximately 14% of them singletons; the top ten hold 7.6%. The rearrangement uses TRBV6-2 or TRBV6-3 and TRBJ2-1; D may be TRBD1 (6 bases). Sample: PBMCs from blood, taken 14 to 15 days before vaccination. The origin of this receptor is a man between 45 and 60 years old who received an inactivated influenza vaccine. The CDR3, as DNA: TGTGCCAGCAGCGACAGGACGGGATCCTACAATGAGCAGTTCTTC. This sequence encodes CASSDRTGSYNEQFF.